These T cell receptor beta chains were read from a single sample in a study of control samples from healthy donors and cancer patients. Generated by immunoSEQ multiplex PCR, the TCRdb table keeps only in-frame clones and is missing some. The sample includes under 450,000 clones, about 93% seen only once; the top ten take about 6.3%. The sequencing sample was made of PBMCs. The receptors derive from a man aged 35 to 55 with head and neck cancer. CDR3s leave out the opening cysteine and the closing phenylalanine or tryptophan. A D gene is named only where the DNA matches it firmly.

j_gene,v_gene,d_gene,CDR3aa
TRBJ2-6,TRBV5-1,.,ASSLGERGANVLT
TRBJ2-7,TRBV6-1,.,ASSEAHFQAGYGQY
TRBJ2-1,TRBV15,TRBD1,ATSIGVTGANNEQF
TRBJ2-5,TRBV27,TRBD1,ASSSGTGGRETQY
TRBJ2-3,TRBV30,TRBD2,AWSGLAGGPRGSDTQY
TRBJ2-7,TRBV12-3/TRBV12-4,.,ASSNDWDEQY
TRBJ2-3,TRBV11-2,.,ASSLERADTQY
TRBJ2-7,TRBV28,.,ASSLSDPGASPANPGEQY
TRBJ1-3,TRBV5-5,TRBD1,ASSLETGGNTIY
TRBJ1-2,TRBV5-5,.,ASSLAMAVYSGYT
TRBJ1-5,TRBV19,TRBD1,ASSSDRGRDNQPQH
TRBJ2-1,TRBV2,.,ASVRGRNEQF
TRBJ1-4,TRBV5-4,TRBD1,ASSAGGGTGTEKLF
TRBJ2-7,TRBV7-3,TRBD2,ASSLTGLGYEQY
TRBJ1-2,TRBV5-4,.,ASSLERGNYGYT
TRBJ1-2,TRBV7-2,.,ASSLTPDRGRGYT
TRBJ2-3,TRBV7-6,TRBD1,ASSKITGEEADTQY
TRBJ1-2,TRBV19,.,ASSIAGADYGYT
TRBJ2-3,TRBV6-2/TRBV6-3,.,ASSSGRGGADTQY
TRBJ2-7,TRBV3-1/TRBV3-2,TRBD1,ASSQERVKQGARSSYEQY
TRBJ2-6,TRBV5-1,.,ASSLALGSGANVLT
TRBJ2-3,TRBV30,.,AWGRSRGTDTQY
TRBJ2-7,TRBV12-3/TRBV12-4,TRBD2,ASSFGGDEQY
TRBJ1-5,TRBV21-1,.,ASSKRQGASSNQPQH
TRBJ1-2,TRBV3-1/TRBV3-2,TRBD1,ASSQIQTGGYGYT
TRBJ1-1,TRBV18,.,ASSPNRVGNTEAF
TRBJ2-5,TRBV28,.,ASRTPGDTQY
TRBJ1-1,TRBV6-1,.,ASSEASYRQNTEAF
TRBJ2-1,TRBV6-5,.,ASSYPSGSSRNEQF
TRBJ1-1,TRBV30,.,AWSVLRTEAF
TRBJ2-7,TRBV4-3,.,ASSQEEGLGTYEQY